The 7 T cell receptor beta chains in this list originate from one sample, sequenced in a study of control samples from healthy donors and cancer patients. Produced via immunoSEQ multiplex PCR; TCRdb's table is partial and in-frame only. The sample has 150,000 to 200,000 clones; around nine tenths are singletons. Sequenced sample: blood. Source of these receptors: a man aged 25 to 45 in good health.

V gene TRBV20-1 combines with J gene TRBJ2-7, with no clear D. Trimming removed 3 bases from V and 3 bases from J, with 15 bases in between. There are 14 residues in the CDR3. Per germline, CDR1 DFQATT and CDR2 SNEGSKA (reference sequence). The CDR3 sequence is CSASAIGRSYEQYF. The DNA for the CDR3 is TGCAGTGCTAGTGCAATCGGGCGGAGCTACGAGCAGTACTTC.

V is TRBV11-2 and J is TRBJ2-7; 7 positions agree with TRBD1. The CDR3 covers 13 residues. Germline V gives CDR1 SGHAT, CDR2 FQNNGV. Trimming took 6 bases from V and 2 from J; bases not matched to a gene: 4. CDR3 sequence (DNA): TGTGCCAGCAGTCGGGACAGAGCCTACGAGCAGTACTTC. It translates to CASSRDRAYEQYF.

Written as DNA, the CDR3 is TGTGCCAGCAGCGTTAGCGGGGGGAACCAAGAGACCCAGTACTTC. The encoded protein is CASSVSGGNQETQYF. The J gene is TRBJ2-5, the V gene TRBV9, with 10 bases that match TRBD2. CDR1 and CDR2 (germline): SGDLS, YYNGEE. This CDR3 is 15 amino acids long. J was trimmed by 0 bases and V by 2 bases; bases with no gene match: 1.

The chain joins TRBV6-1 to TRBJ1-5, with D tentatively TRBD1 (5 bases). Germline V gene lookup returns CDR1 MNHNS and CDR2 SASEGT. Trimming shortened V by 1 base and J by 0 bases, and 10 bases separated the two germline ends. This CDR3 contains 16 residues. The chain's CDR3 is CASSEGTSPSNQPQHF. The CDR3 DNA sequence: TGTGCCAGCAGTGAAGGGACATCACCTAGCAATCAGCCCCAGCATTTT.

The chain combines TRBV6-5 with TRBJ2-7; 7 nucleotides agree with TRBD1. Germline values: CDR1 MNHEY, CDR2 SVGAGI. There are 14 residues in the CDR3. The J segment lost 3 bases and the V segment lost 8 bases, leaving 10 bases of the junction unmatched. CDR3 amino acids: CASQAWTGIYEQYF. CDR3 coding DNA: TGTGCCAGCCAGGCGTGGACAGGTATCTACGAGCAGTACTTC.

The chain joins TRBV9 to TRBJ2-7; no reliable D call. V was clipped by 4 bases and J by 5 bases, with 13 bases between them. Per the germline V gene, CDR1 is SGDLS and CDR2 is YYNGEE. The CDR3 runs 13 residues. CDR3 loop: CASSSSFKDEQYF. The CDR3 DNA reads as TGTGCCAGCAGCTCCTCTTTTAAGGACGAGCAGTACTTC. Using reference TRBV9 and TRBJ2-7 for the parts outside the CDR3, the full variable domain is DSGVTQTPKHLITATGQRVTLRCSPRSGDLSVYWYQQSLDQGLQFLIQYYNGEERAKGNILERFSAQQFPDLHSELNLSSLELGDSALYFCASSSSFKDEQYFGPGTRLTVT.

The sample holds one count of this clone. V usage is TRBV19 and J usage is TRBJ2-7; 9 nucleotides line up with TRBD2. CDR3 length: 14 residues. The junction had 12 bases not matched to a gene; V was cut back by 8 bases and J by 7 bases. Germline V gene data show CDR1 as LNHDA and CDR2 as SQIVND (reference sequence). Here the CDR3 reads CASCPAGGPWEQYF. CDR3 bases: TGTGCCAGTTGTCCGGCGGGAGGGCCTTGGGAGCAGTACTTC.